The 8 T cell receptor beta chains reported below all come from one sample, sequenced in a study of T cell repertoires in cytomegalovirus infection. Each CDR3 protein gets one entry after TCRdb re-called the reads with MiXCR. The data hold 650,000 to 900,000 distinct CDR3 sequences, with approximately 30% observed a single time. Their recognized antigens are unknown. The sequenced sample was cultured CD8+ T cells from PBMCs, obtained from culture after CMV antigen stimulation. Receptors were obtained from a human donor in good health (CMV status not recorded). Some clones in this sample may be carry-over from other donors' samples.

Ten or more counts support this clonotype. The chain couples TRBV7-2 to TRBJ2-1; 11 nucleotides match TRBD2. In germline, CDR1 is SGHTA, CDR2 FQGNSA. The CDR3 sequence is 18 residues long. The junction had 9 bases not matched to a gene; V was cut back by 4 bases and J by 1 base. The CDR3 loop is CASSSRLAGGSSYNEQFF. CDR3 coding DNA: TGTGCCAGCAGCTCTCGGCTAGCGGGGGGCTCATCCTACAATGAGCAGTTCTTC.

The chain recombines TRBV11-1 with TRBJ2-1; a possible D gene is TRBD1 (6 bases). This CDR3 has 14 amino acids. Germline CDR1 is SGHAT and CDR2 is FQDESV (reference sequence). V shed 5 bases and J shed 12 bases, with 20 bases lying between them. CDR3: CASSPSGTSPGQFF. In DNA form, the CDR3 reads TGTGCCAGCAGCCCCTCCGGGACATCTCCCGGGCAGTTCTTC.

Only a few counts were recorded for this clonotype. The chain links TRBV14 to TRBJ1-6; no clear D. The V end was cut by 5 bases, the J end by 4 bases, with 15 bases between. Germline V gene sequence: CDR1 SGHDN, CDR2 FVKESK. The CDR3 length is 16 residues. The CDR3 DNA follows: TGTGCCAGCAGCTTTTCCCAGGCCGGATATAATTCACCCCTCCACTTT. Its protein product is CASSFSQAGYNSPLHF.

This clonotype was detected many times. The V call is TRBV7-8, the J call TRBJ2-7; D remains ambiguous. The germline CDR1 and CDR2 sequences are SGHVS and FQNEAQ. CDR3 length: 12 amino acids. Trimming stripped 5 bases from V and 2 bases from J, with 7 bases between. The CDR3 nucleotides read TGTGCCAGCAGCCTCGTTGCCTACGAGCAGTACGTC. It specifies CASSLVAYEQYV.

This clonotype was observed a few times. The genes are TRBV2 and TRBJ1-4, with D maybe TRBD1 (5 bases). This CDR3 has 15 amino acids. The germline V gene has CDR1 SNHLY and CDR2 FYNNEI. Trimming left V 1 base short and J 4 bases short, with 10 bases between. CDR3 sequence: CASSEGDGHNEKLFF. The CDR3 bases are TGTGCCAGCAGTGAAGGGGACGGACATAATGAAAAACTGTTTTTT.

The rearrangement links TRBV5-6 to TRBJ1-6, with D tentatively TRBD1 (5 bases). The CDR3 is 14 amino acids. Trimming left V 5 bases short and J 8 bases short, with 14 bases between. Germline CDR1 reads SGHDT; CDR2 reads YYEEEE. The CDR3, as DNA: TGTGCCAGCAGTTCCTCGGGGGGGGATTCACCCCTCCACTTT. It encodes CASSSSGGDSPLHF.

V usage is TRBV27 and J usage is TRBJ2-7; TRBD2 might be the D (5 bases). The CDR3 contains 14 residues. Germline V gives CDR1 MNHEY, CDR2 SMNVEV (reference sequence). Trimming stripped 5 bases from V and 6 bases from J, with 17 bases between. The DNA for the CDR3 is TGTGCCAGCAGTGCGGGCCTTCGGGGTGTCGAGCAGTACGTC. Translating gives CASSAGLRGVEQYV.

This rearrangement joins TRBV9 to TRBJ2-1; the match to TRBD2 covers 10 bases. Germline CDR1 and CDR2: SGDLS and YYNGEE. Trimming took 4 bases from V and 10 from J; bases not matched to a gene: 8. This CDR3 has 14 amino acids. The CDR3 sequence is CASSLSGGYEEQFF. The CDR3 nucleotides are TGTGCCAGCAGCCTTAGCGGGGGGTACGAAGAGCAGTTCTTC.